The 17 T cell receptor beta chains below come from one sample, sequenced in a study of T cells after yellow fever vaccination. One entry per CDR3 protein, called by TCRdb with MiXCR from the 5' RACE reads. The sample lists tens of thousands of distinct CDR3 sequences; 6% to 8.5% were seen once. The sequences come from CD8+ T cells not binding an NS4B(214-222) dextramer, sorted from PBMCs, collected about 41 days after the first yellow fever vaccination. The receptor source for this set is a man aged 18 to 35 who received the YFV17D yellow fever vaccine.

The chain combines TRBV12-3 or TRBV12-4 with TRBJ2-7; no clear D gene. This CDR3 is built from 13 residues. Trimming took off 3 bases at V and 3 bases at J, with 9 bases between the two ends. CDR3 region: CASSFAGSYEQYV. CDR3 nucleotide sequence: TGTGCCAGCAGTTTTGCCGGCAGCTACGAGCAGTACGTC.

The V call is TRBV6-2 or TRBV6-3, the J call TRBJ1-1, with D possibly matching TRBD1 (5 bases). In germline, CDR1 is MNHEY, CDR2 SVGEGT. Trimming removed 7 bases from V and 4 bases from J, with 16 bases in between. The CDR3 loop spans 14 amino acids. The CDR3 region has the DNA TGTGCCAGCACCTACGGGGGTACGGGCACTGAAGCTTTCTTT. Protein product: CASTYGGTGTEAFF.

The chain uses TRBV7-9 and TRBJ1-1; D may be TRBD1 (5 bases). V gave up 2 bases and J gave up 6 bases, with 10 bases separating them. This CDR3 region has 13 residues. From germline, CDR1 is SEHNR and CDR2 FQNEAQ (reference sequence). CDR3 coding DNA: TGTGCCAGCAGCTTACCCCGGGGCGCTGAAGCTTTCTTT. Its protein is CASSLPRGAEAFF.

This clonotype was detected many times. Relative to the germline gene, one junction end is altered; a read error may explain this. The genes are TRBV11-2 and TRBJ2-1, with a weak D call TRBD1 (5 bases). Germline V lookup: CDR1 SGHAT, CDR2 FQNNGV. This CDR3 region has 15 residues. Here the CDR3 reads CASSLDRSSYNEQFF. As DNA, the CDR3 is TGTGCCAGCAGCCTAGACAGAAGCTCCTACAATGAGCAGTTCTTC.

This chain connects TRBV4-1 to TRBJ1-1, with D unresolved. This CDR3 region has 16 residues. V dropped 0 bases and J dropped 0 bases, with 11 bases sitting between them. The germline CDR1 and CDR2 sequences are MGHRA and YSYEKL. The CDR3 here is CASSQDPPRMNTEAFF. CDR3 nucleotide sequence: TGCGCCAGCAGCCAAGATCCCCCCCGCATGAACACTGAAGCTTTCTTT.

This clonotype was detected many times. The rearrangement joins TRBV28 to TRBJ2-3; 12 nucleotides line up with TRBD1. CDR1 is MDHEN, CDR2 SYDVKM, per germline. J was trimmed by 10 bases and V by 5 bases; bases with no gene match: 7. The CDR3 is 14 residues long. DNA of the CDR3: TGTGCCAGCAGTCATAGGGACAGGGGGCATGCGCAGTATTTT. Its translation: CASSHRDRGHAQYF. Complete variable domain (other parts from reference TRBV28 and TRBJ2-3): DVKVTQSSRYLVKRTGEKVFLECVQDMDHENMFWYRQDPGLGLRLIYFSYDVKMKEKGDIPEGYSVSREKKERFSLILESASTNQTSMYLCASSHRDRGHAQYFGPGTRLTVL.

This clonotype was recorded a few times. V is TRBV19 and J is TRBJ2-7; 7 nucleotides agree with TRBD1. Germline CDR1 is LNHDA and CDR2 is SQIVND (reference sequence). The CDR3 is made up of 14 amino acids. The V and J ends lost 5 bases and 0 bases, in that order; junction bases with no gene match: 4. CDR3 DNA sequence: TGTGCCAGTAGTGGGACAGAGAGCTCCTACGAGCAGTACTTC. Amino acid sequence: CASSGTESSYEQYF.

This clonotype was counted a few times. V and J are TRBV14 and TRBJ2-4; TRBD1 agrees at 9 bases. The CDR3 length is 15 residues. Germline loops: CDR1 SGHDN, CDR2 FVKESK. Trimming removed 3 bases from V and 6 bases from J; junction bases left unmatched: 6. This CDR3 is CASSQGQGLRNIQYF. The CDR3 nucleotides are TGTGCCAGCAGCCAGGGACAGGGCTTGAGAAACATTCAGTACTTC.

This clonotype was observed a few times. This sequence joins TRBV5-6 and TRBJ1-1; D ambiguous. Between the trimmed V and J ends, which lost 0 bases and 4 bases, there was a span of 10 bases. CDR1 SGHDT and CDR2 YYEEEE come from the germline V gene. This CDR3 is 14 amino acids long. The CDR3, as DNA: TGTGCCAGCAGCTTGGCAGGTGGGAGCACTGAAGCTTTCTTT. Translated, it gives CASSLAGGSTEAFF.

This clonotype was observed many times. The CDR3 sequence is CASSLGGTANSPLHF. The CDR3, as DNA: TGTGCCAGCAGCCTCGGTGGGACAGCTAATTCACCCCTCCACTTT. This sequence joins TRBV2 and TRBJ1-6, with 7 positions matching TRBD1. J gave up 6 bases and V 6 bases, and 8 bases lay outside the gene matches. Germline CDR1 and CDR2: SNHLY and FYNNEI. This CDR3 has 15 amino acids.

This clonotype was counted between two and nine times. This sequence joins TRBV6-2 or TRBV6-3 and TRBJ2-3; D is possibly TRBD1 (5 bases). V lost 6 bases and J lost 9, with 25 bases in between. This CDR3 is 16 amino acids long. Germline V gene data show CDR1 as MNHEY and CDR2 as SVGEGT. The CDR3 region is CASRGLISIPTSTQYF. As DNA, the CDR3 is TGTGCCAGCAGGGGGCTGATCTCAATACCGACCTCGACGCAGTATTTT.

This clonotype has a count of ten or more. The rearrangement joins TRBV4-1 to TRBJ2-1; 8 bases map to TRBD2. The CDR3 runs to 15 residues. Per the germline V gene, CDR1 is MGHRA and CDR2 is YSYEKL. Trimming cost V 3 bases and J 3 bases; bases outside gene matches: 4. CDR3 nucleotides: TGCGCCAGCAGCCAGAGGAGCGGGGGCTACAATGAGCAGTTCTTC. This encodes CASSQRSGGYNEQFF.

The V and J genes are TRBV15 and TRBJ2-1; D unclear. Germline CDR1 is LNHNV and CDR2 is YYDKDF (reference sequence). The V end lost 1 base, the J end lost 0 bases, and 7 bases lay between the germline ends. The CDR3 has 15 residues. The CDR3 sequence: CATSRAGSSYNEQFF. The CDR3 DNA follows: TGTGCCACCAGCAGAGCAGGTAGCTCCTACAATGAGCAGTTCTTC.

This clonotype was observed many times. The rearrangement joins TRBV7-2 to TRBJ2-7; D not certain. CDR1 is SGHTA, CDR2 FQGNSA, per germline. V was trimmed by 6 bases and J by 3 bases, leaving 9 bases between them. This CDR3 region has 12 residues. CDR3 sequence: CASSSDNYEQYF. The DNA of the CDR3 is TGTGCCAGCAGTTCTGACAACTACGAGCAGTACTTC.

The chain's CDR3 is CASSSFAGQGTSPLHF. The DNA of the CDR3 is TGCGCCAGCAGCAGTTTCGCCGGACAGGGCACCTCACCCCTCCACTTT. The rearrangement joins TRBV4-1 to TRBJ1-6; 8 bases agree with TRBD1. This CDR3 has 16 residues. The V gene's germline CDR1 is MGHRA and CDR2 YSYEKL. The J segment lost 10 bases and the V segment lost 5 bases, leaving 13 bases of the junction unmatched.

This chain links TRBV9 with TRBJ2-1; 7 bases align to TRBD1. The length of the CDR3 is 15 residues. Germline V gene data show CDR1 as SGDLS and CDR2 as YYNGEE. Losses at the gene ends were 2 bases for V and 2 bases for J; bases not matched to a gene: 4. CDR3 nucleotide sequence: TGTGCCAGCAGCGTTGACAGGGTCCCCTACAATGAGCAGTTCTTC. Residues: CASSVDRVPYNEQFF.

This clonotype showed up many times. The chain joins TRBV6-2 or TRBV6-3 to TRBJ2-5, with TRBD1 matching over 10 bases. CDR3 length: 14 residues. Germline V gives CDR1 MNHEY, CDR2 SVGEGT. After removal of 6 bases from V and 4 bases from J, the junction contained 5 bases not matched to a gene. CDR3: CASRTGGPRETQYF. The CDR3 bases are TGTGCCAGCAGGACAGGGGGCCCGCGAGAGACCCAGTACTTC.